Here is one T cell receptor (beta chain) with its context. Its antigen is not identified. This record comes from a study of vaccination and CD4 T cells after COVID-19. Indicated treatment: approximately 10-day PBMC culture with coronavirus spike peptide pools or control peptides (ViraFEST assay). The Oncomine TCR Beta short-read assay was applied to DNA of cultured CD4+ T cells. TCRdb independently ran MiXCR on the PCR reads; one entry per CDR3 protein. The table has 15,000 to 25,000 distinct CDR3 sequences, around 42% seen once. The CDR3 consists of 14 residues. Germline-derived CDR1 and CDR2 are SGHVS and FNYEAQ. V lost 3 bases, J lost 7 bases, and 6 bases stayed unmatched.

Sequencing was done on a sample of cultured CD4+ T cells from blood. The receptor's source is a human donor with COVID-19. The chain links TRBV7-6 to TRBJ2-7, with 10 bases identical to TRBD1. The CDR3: CASSFPGTGVEQYF. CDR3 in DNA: TGTGCCAGCAGCTTTCCCGGGACAGGGGTTGAGCAGTACTTC.